The present entry profiles one TCR beta chain with its context. The sample comes from a study of cytotoxic CD8 clonotypes in ibrutinib-treated CLL. This table comes from immunoSEQ multiplex PCR, and its TCRdb copy is limited to in-frame clones, with some not included. The sample carries more than 200,000 clones, nearly 80% recorded once. This receptor was identified in a human donor with chronic lymphocytic leukemia. This specimen was PBMCs, taken after 12 months of ibrutinib treatment.

In DNA, the CDR3 is TGTGCCAGCAGCTTGGGGGGACAACTAAGGCGTCAGCCCCAGCATTTT. It yields the protein CASSLGGQLRRQPQHF. V gene TRBV5-6 combines with J gene TRBJ1-5; D is possibly TRBD1 (6 bases). There are 16 residues in the CDR3. With 0 bases removed from V and 6 bases from J, the gap between germline ends came to 16 bases. The germline V gene encodes CDR1 SGHDT and CDR2 YYEEEE.